The 24 T cell receptor beta chains reported below all come from one sample, sequenced in a study of OX40 agonist ivuxolimab in advanced cancers. The method was immunoSEQ multiplex PCR; TCRdb's version includes in-frame clones alone and lacks a portion of them. The data show under 100,000 clones, 70% to 85% seen once. The specimen was CD4+ or CD8+ T cells sorted from blood, collected in a trial of the OX40 agonist ivuxolimab. The receptors stem from an adult with an advanced solid tumor such as melanoma, head and neck, liver or kidney cancer.

The chain employs TRBV4-2 and TRBJ2-1, with TRBD2 matching 8 bases. Germline V gives CDR1 LGHNA, CDR2 YNFKEQ. Germline trimming cut 4 bases from V and 4 bases from J; bases unmatched to any gene: 12. The CDR3 has 17 amino acids. CDR3 bases: TGTGCCAGCAGCCCACGGGCCAGCGGGGGCTTGTACAATGAGCAGTTCTTC. Protein: CASSPRASGGLYNEQFF.

This clone was detected once. This rearrangement joins TRBV11-3 to TRBJ1-1, with D maybe TRBD1 (6 bases). This CDR3 is 13 amino acids long. Trimming stripped 1 base from V and 4 bases from J, with 7 bases between. Germline values: CDR1 SGHNT, CDR2 YENEEA. CDR3 nucleotides: TGTGCCAGCAGCTTAGCACAGGGCACTGAAGCTTTCTTT. It specifies CASSLAQGTEAFF. Full variable domain (outside the CDR3, taken from reference TRBV11-3 and TRBJ1-1): EAGVVQSPRYKIIEKKQPVAFWCNPISGHNTLYWYLQNLGQGPELLIRYENEEAVDDSQLPKDRFSAERLKGVDSTLKIQPAELGDSAVYLCASSLAQGTEAFFGQGTRLTVV.

This CDR3 is CASSPRTSRNNEQFF. The CDR3 bases are TGTGCCAGCAGCCCCAGGACTAGCAGGAACAATGAGCAGTTCTTC. The J gene is TRBJ2-1, the V gene TRBV5-8; TRBD2 aligns across 8 bases. V lost 4 bases and J lost 5; bases outside the gene matches: 8. The CDR3 length is 15 residues. The germline V gene has CDR1 SGHTS and CDR2 YDEGEE.

This clone was detected only a few times. This chain joins TRBV5-1 and TRBJ2-1; 8 nucleotides agree with TRBD1. V trimming: 0 bases; J trimming: 1 base; junction bases outside the gene matches: 0. Per germline, CDR1 SGHRS and CDR2 YFSETQ. The CDR3 spans 15 residues. CDR3 sequence (DNA): TGCGCCAGCAGCTTGGGACAGGGGTCCTACAATGAGCAGTTCTTC. Its protein is CASSLGQGSYNEQFF.

The V call is TRBV5-6, the J call TRBJ1-2; 8 bases line up with TRBD1. With V trimmed by 4 bases and J by 4 bases, 6 bases remained unmatched. The CDR3 has 14 residues. Germline V gives CDR1 SGHDT, CDR2 YYEEEE. CDR3 sequence (DNA): TGTGCCAGCAGCCAAGTCGGGACAGGCTATGGCTACACCTTC. Translation gives CASSQVGTGYGYTF.

This chain joins TRBV11-1 and TRBJ2-7; D might be TRBD1 or TRBD2, each matching 5 bases. V was cut by 5 bases and J by 6 bases, with 23 bases left in between. The germline V gene has CDR1 SGHAT and CDR2 FQDESV (reference sequence). The CDR3 spans 16 residues. Here the CDR3 reads CASSRSGLSQSGEQYF. In DNA form, the CDR3 reads TGTGCCAGCAGCCGCTCGGGGCTTTCTCAATCGGGCGAGCAGTACTTC.

The rearrangement joins TRBV7-8 to TRBJ1-5; TRBD1 agrees at 9 bases. V lost 5 bases to trimming and J lost 5 bases; unmatched junction nucleotides: 4. The germline gives CDR1 SGHVS, CDR2 FQNEAQ. The CDR3 totals 14 residues. The DNA for the CDR3 is TGTGCCAGCAGCACCGACAGGGGGGATCAGCCCCAGCATTTT. It encodes CASSTDRGDQPQHF. The entire variable domain, with the rest obtained from reference TRBV7-8 and TRBJ1-5, is as follows: GAGVSQSPRYKVAKRGQDVALRCDPISGHVSLFWYQQALGQGPEFLTYFQNEAQLDKSGLPSDRFFAERPEGSVSTLKIQRTQQEDSAVYLCASSTDRGDQPQHFGDGTRLSIL.

J is TRBJ1-1 and V is TRBV5-1; possible D gene TRBD1, 6 bases. V was trimmed by 4 bases and J by 4 bases, leaving 17 bases between them. The germline V gene encodes CDR1 SGHRS and CDR2 YFSETQ. This CDR3 contains 15 residues. CDR3 sequence: CASSPMGTGLTEAFF. Written as DNA, the CDR3 is TGCGCCAGCAGCCCCATGGGAACAGGGCTCACTGAAGCTTTCTTT.

CDR3 sequence (DNA): TGTGCCAGCAGCTCCCGACAGGCGAACACCGGGGAGCTGTTTTTT. It encodes CASSSRQANTGELFF. The V and J genes are TRBV13 and TRBJ2-2; a possible D gene is TRBD1 (6 bases). The CDR3 length is 15 residues. CDR1 PRHDT and CDR2 FYEKMQ come from the germline V gene (reference sequence). Trimming shortened V by 4 bases and J by 0 bases, and 9 bases separated the two germline ends.

Here the CDR3 DNA reads TGTGCCAGCAGCTTCTACAGAACCAATCAGCCCCAGCATTTT. Amino acid sequence: CASSFYRTNQPQHF. The rearrangement uses TRBV7-2 and TRBJ1-5; D gene unclear. This CDR3 region has 14 residues. V lost 3 bases to trimming and J lost 3 bases, with 9 bases between them. Germline-derived CDR1 and CDR2 are SGHTA and FQGNSA.

This chain connects TRBV7-2 to TRBJ2-5; 10 nucleotides align to TRBD1. With the DNA end fitting TRBJ2-7 better, the J assignment may be wrong. Germline-derived CDR1 and CDR2 are SGHTA and FQGNSA. The CDR3 has 15 amino acids. The CDR3 nucleotides read TGTGCCAGCAGCTTTAGGGACAGGGGTACCTACGAGCAGTACTTC. This codes for CASSFRDRGTYEQYF.

V is TRBV5-1 and J is TRBJ1-1; D not resolved. From germline, CDR1 is SGHRS and CDR2 YFSETQ. The CDR3 consists of 14 residues. Trimming shortened V by 3 bases and J by 4 bases, and 13 bases separated the two germline ends. CDR3 DNA: TGCGCCAGCAGCTCGCGGGGTGAGGGCACTGAAGCTTTCTTT. This gives the protein CASSSRGEGTEAFF.

The chain carries TRBV6-1 and TRBJ1-3, with a possible D match to TRBD1 (6 bases). CDR1 MNHNS and CDR2 SASEGT come from the germline V gene. The CDR3 is 15 amino acids. The V end was cut by 3 bases, the J end by 2 bases, with 11 bases between. CDR3 loop: CASSDYTGTGNTIYF. CDR3 nucleotide sequence: TGTGCCAGCAGTGACTATACAGGGACTGGAAACACCATATATTTT.

The rearrangement uses TRBV7-6 and TRBJ2-5; 9 positions match TRBD2. The CDR3 length is 15 residues. Germline CDR1 and CDR2: SGHVS and FNYEAQ. V shed 5 bases and J 2 bases; nucleotides not matched to a gene: 6. The CDR3 DNA is TGTGCCAGCAGCGCGGGGGGGACGGCACAAGAGACCCAGTACTTC. It yields the protein CASSAGGTAQETQYF.

The chain recombines TRBV18 with TRBJ1-5, with TRBD1 identical over 7 bases. The V gene's germline CDR1 is KGHSH and CDR2 LQKENI. The CDR3 runs to 14 residues. V lost 5 bases to trimming and J lost 8 bases; unmatched junction nucleotides: 9. CDR3 in amino acids: CASSSGTAEKPQHF. The CDR3 bases are TGTGCCAGCTCATCAGGGACAGCTGAGAAGCCCCAGCATTTT. The full variable domain, its missing parts supplied by reference TRBV18 and TRBJ1-5, is NAGVMQNPRHLVRRRGQEARLRCSPMKGHSHVYWYRQLPEEGLKFMVYLQKENIIDESGMPKERFSAEFPKEGPSILRIQQVVRGDSAAYFCASSSGTAEKPQHFGDGTRLSIL.

J is TRBJ2-1 and V is TRBV11-2, with no clear D. Germline V CDR1 and CDR2: SGHAT, FQNNGV. V was cut by 5 bases and J by 6 bases, with 17 bases left in between. The CDR3 covers 15 residues. The CDR3 DNA follows: TGTGCCAGCAGCCTCCTAACCATGCTTGGCAATGAGCAGTTCTTC. It encodes CASSLLTMLGNEQFF. The variable domain in full, with the rest retrieved from reference TRBV11-2 and TRBJ2-1, is EAGVAQSPRYKIIEKRQSVAFWCNPISGHATLYWYQQILGQGPKLLIQFQNNGVVDDSQLPKDRFSAERLKGVDSTLKIQPAKLEDSAVYLCASSLLTMLGNEQFFGPGTRLTVL.

The rearrangement joins TRBV7-8 to TRBJ2-7; D might be TRBD2 (7 bases). Per the germline V gene, CDR1 is SGHVS and CDR2 is FQNEAQ. V lost 3 bases to trimming and J lost 6 bases, with 18 bases between them. The CDR3 has 15 amino acids. CDR3 nucleotide sequence: TGTGCCAGCAGCTTTTCCGGGGGCGCGGGGGCCGAGCAGTACTTC. Protein product: CASSFSGGAGAEQYF.

The chain combines TRBV6-6 with TRBJ1-5; D is ambiguous. Trimming shortened V by 6 bases and J by 7 bases, and 13 bases separated the two germline ends. From germline, CDR1 is MNHNY and CDR2 SVGAGI (reference sequence). This CDR3 comprises 13 residues. CDR3 protein: CASRSDLVQPQHF. For the CDR3, the DNA is TGTGCCAGCAGATCCGACCTTGTCCAGCCCCAGCATTTT.

The chain employs TRBV4-3 and TRBJ2-1; maybe TRBD2 (5 bases). Germline values: CDR1 LGHNA, CDR2 YSLEER. With 1 base removed from V and 7 bases from J, the gap between germline ends came to 8 bases. CDR3 length equals 13 residues. The CDR3 sequence is CASSQGGINEQFF. CDR3 nucleotide sequence: TGCGCCAGCAGCCAAGGAGGGATAAATGAGCAGTTCTTC.

This clone came up a few times. V and J are TRBV16 and TRBJ1-6; the D gene is possibly TRBD1 (6 bases). V lost 4 bases and J 7 bases, leaving 14 bases between the germline ends. The V gene's germline CDR1 is KGHSY and CDR2 FQNENV. The CDR3 covers 15 residues. The CDR3 DNA reads as TGTGCCAGCAGCCCCCAGGCAGGGGCGAATTCACCCCTCCACTTT. Translated, it gives CASSPQAGANSPLHF.

The J gene is TRBJ2-6, the V gene TRBV10-3; 7 bases map to TRBD1. Germline CDR1 is ENHRY and CDR2 is SYGVKD. The CDR3 extends over 18 amino acids. V was pared by 0 bases and J by 1 base, with 6 bases of the junction left unmatched. The CDR3 DNA reads TGTGCCATCAGTGAGTCCGGTACAGGGGATTCTGGGGCCAACGTCCTGACTTTC. Its translation is CAISESGTGDSGANVLTF.

The rearrangement joins TRBV6-1 to TRBJ2-2; a weak D match, TRBD2 (6 bases). Per the germline V gene, CDR1 is MNHNS and CDR2 is SASEGT. The CDR3 has 15 amino acids. The ends were cut back, 7 bases at V and 6 bases at J, with 18 bases in the middle. CDR3 loop: CASNSLGSGAGELFF. The CDR3 nucleotides read TGTGCCAGCAATTCTCTCGGGAGTGGGGCCGGGGAGCTGTTTTTT.

This clone is medium-sized by share. The rearrangement uses TRBV27 and TRBJ1-3; D gene ambiguous. This CDR3 comprises 14 residues. Between the trimmed V and J ends, which lost 0 bases and 1 base, there was a span of 4 bases. Germline CDR1 reads MNHEY; CDR2 reads SMNVEV (reference sequence). This CDR3 reads CASSLSRSGNTIYF. The CDR3 DNA reads TGTGCCAGCAGTTTATCAAGGTCTGGAAACACCATATATTTT.

Written as DNA, the CDR3 is TGTGCCAGCAGCTTAAGTGGCAGGAACACAGATACGCAGTATTTT. It is translated as CASSLSGRNTDTQYF. The V call is TRBV5-4, the J call TRBJ2-3; unclear D gene. Trimming cost V 2 bases and J 2 bases, with 12 bases left between them. In germline, CDR1 is SGHNT, CDR2 YYREEE (reference sequence). The CDR3 is made up of 15 amino acids.